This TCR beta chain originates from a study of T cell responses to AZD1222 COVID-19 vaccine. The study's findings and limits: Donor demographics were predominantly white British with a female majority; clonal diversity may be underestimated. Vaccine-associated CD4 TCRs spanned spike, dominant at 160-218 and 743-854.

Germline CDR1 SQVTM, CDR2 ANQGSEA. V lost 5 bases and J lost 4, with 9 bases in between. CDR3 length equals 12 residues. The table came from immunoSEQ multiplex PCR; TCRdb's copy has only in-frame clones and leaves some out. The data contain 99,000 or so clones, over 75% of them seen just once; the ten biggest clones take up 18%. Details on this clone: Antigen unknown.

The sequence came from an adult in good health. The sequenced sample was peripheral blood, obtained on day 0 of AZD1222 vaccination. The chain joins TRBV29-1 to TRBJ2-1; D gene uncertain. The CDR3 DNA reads TGCAGCGTTCCAGGTGTATACAATGAGCAGTTCTTC. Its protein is CSVPGVYNEQFF.